The entry below describes one T cell receptor (beta chain). No antigen is known for it. The CDR3 loop spans 14 amino acids. Germline CDR1 MGHRA, CDR2 YSYEKL. The J segment lost 3 bases and the V segment lost 4 bases, leaving 3 bases of the junction unmatched. Sequenced by immunoSEQ multiplex PCR; TCRdb stores in-frame clones only, minus some. The sample contains under 200,000 clones, roughly 89% of which appear only once. The data are from a study of cytomegalovirus exposure and HLA in healthy donors. The study, taken as a whole, reports: Most TCR sequences proved rare, with some public TCRs found in many donors.

This clonotype was obtained from a woman between 18 and 29 years old in good health and CMV-seropositive. The chain employs TRBV4-1 and TRBJ2-5; 9 bases match TRBD2. The material sequenced was PBMCs. The CDR3 nucleotides are TGCGCCAGCAGCCCGGGACTAGCAAAAGAGACCCAGTACTTC. Protein: CASSPGLAKETQYF.